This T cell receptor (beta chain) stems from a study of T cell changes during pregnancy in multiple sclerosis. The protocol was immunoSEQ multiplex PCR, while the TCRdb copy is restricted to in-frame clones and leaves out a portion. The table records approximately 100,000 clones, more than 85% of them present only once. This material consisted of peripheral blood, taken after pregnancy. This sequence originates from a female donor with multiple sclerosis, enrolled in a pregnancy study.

CDR3 sequence (DNA): TGTGCCTGGAGGTTTGGGGGGGAGGCATCACCCCTCCACTTT. Its protein product is CAWRFGGEASPLHF. The rearrangement uses TRBV30 and TRBJ1-6; D is perhaps TRBD1 (5 bases). The CDR3 consists of 14 residues. The germline V gene encodes CDR1 GTSNPN and CDR2 SVGIG (reference sequence). The V gene lost 3 bases and the J gene lost 10 bases, with 16 bases spanning the gap.